The TCR beta chain under discussion was sequenced for a study of beta chain features in type 1 diabetes. This clone was counted between two and nine times. The study reverse transcribed the entire isolated RNA, so it sequenced expressed TCRB transcripts. Repertoires were generated with immunoSEQ multiplex PCR, while TCRdb's copy carries only in-frame clones and drops some. This sample carries hundreds of thousands of clones, roughly 16% of them seen once, and the ten largest clones take 0.09% to 0.095%. There are 14 residues in the CDR3. V was shortened by 10 bases and J by 1 base, with 14 bases between the two germline ends. Germline V CDR1 and CDR2: MRHNA, SNTAGT.

V is TRBV6-4 and J is TRBJ2-1, with D uncertain. The receptor comes from a man aged 18 to 29 in good health. Input material: naive CD4+ T cells from blood. CDR3 nucleotide sequence: TGTGCCACCCAAACCCAGCTGTCCTACAATGAGCAGTTCTTC. Amino acid sequence: CATQTQLSYNEQFF.